What follows describes a single TCR beta chain. Profiled with immunoSEQ multiplex PCR; TCRdb holds only in-frame clones, not every one. Among 78,000 or so clones listed, roughly 94% were seen once. The CDR3 loop spans 17 amino acids. V lost 4 bases, J lost 0 bases, and 16 bases lay in between. Germline lookup yields CDR1 MGHRA and CDR2 YSYEKL. This specimen comes from a study of cytomegalovirus exposure and HLA in healthy donors. The chain recombines TRBV4-1 with TRBJ1-3; TRBD1 might be the D (5 bases). The sequenced material came from PBMCs. This sequence was found in a young woman in good health and CMV-seropositive. CDR3 residues: CASSRVSGLHSGNTIYF. In DNA form, the CDR3 reads TGCGCCAGCAGCCGAGTATCGGGACTTCACTCTGGAAACACCATATATTTT.